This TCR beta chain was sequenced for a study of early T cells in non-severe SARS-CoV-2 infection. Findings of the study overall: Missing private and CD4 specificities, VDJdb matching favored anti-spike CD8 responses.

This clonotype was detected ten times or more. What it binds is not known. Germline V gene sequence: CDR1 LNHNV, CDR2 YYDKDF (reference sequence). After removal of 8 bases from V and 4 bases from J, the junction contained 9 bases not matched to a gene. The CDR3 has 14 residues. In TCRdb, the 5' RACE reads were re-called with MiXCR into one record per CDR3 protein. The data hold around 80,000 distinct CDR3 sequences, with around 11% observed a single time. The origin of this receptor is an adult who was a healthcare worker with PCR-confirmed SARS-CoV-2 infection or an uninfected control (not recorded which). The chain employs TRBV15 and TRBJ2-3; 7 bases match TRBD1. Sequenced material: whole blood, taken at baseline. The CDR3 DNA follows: TGTGCCACCGAAGACAGGGAATACGCAGATACGCAGTATTTT. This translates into CATEDREYADTQYF.